The entry that follows covers one T cell receptor beta chain sequence. Antigen specificity is unknown. These data come from a study of Ad26.COV2.S vaccination and SARS-CoV-2 variants. Study context: Donor was assigned to the Ad26.COV2.S arm of trial COV1001.

The treatment is: approximately 18 received Ad26.COV2.S at low or high dose, single or two shots; roughly 5 received placebo; per-sample allocation not given. Specimen acquisition occurred on day 63 following the initial vaccine or placebo injection. Study-level findings and limits: Breadth, reportedly substantial, characterized the spike-specific CD8+ and CD4+ T cell responses after vaccination.

Sequencing used immunoSEQ multiplex PCR; TCRdb keeps in-frame clones, though not all of them. The table has almost 400,000 clones, about 88% seen once. This CDR3 has 14 amino acids. V was trimmed by 4 bases and J by 1 base, leaving 10 bases between them. The germline CDR1 and CDR2 sequences are SGDLS and YYNGEE. V gene TRBV9 combines with J gene TRBJ2-3; D perhaps matches TRBD1 (6 bases). This receptor was obtained from a person aged 18-65 years who received the Ad26.COV2.S COVID-19 vaccine or a placebo. The sample was peripheral blood, taken in a trial of Ad26.COV2.S vaccine versus placebo. The CDR3, as DNA: TGTGCCAGCAGCAGGGCAGGGGGCACAGATACGCAGTATTTT. Amino acid sequence: CASSRAGGTDTQYF.